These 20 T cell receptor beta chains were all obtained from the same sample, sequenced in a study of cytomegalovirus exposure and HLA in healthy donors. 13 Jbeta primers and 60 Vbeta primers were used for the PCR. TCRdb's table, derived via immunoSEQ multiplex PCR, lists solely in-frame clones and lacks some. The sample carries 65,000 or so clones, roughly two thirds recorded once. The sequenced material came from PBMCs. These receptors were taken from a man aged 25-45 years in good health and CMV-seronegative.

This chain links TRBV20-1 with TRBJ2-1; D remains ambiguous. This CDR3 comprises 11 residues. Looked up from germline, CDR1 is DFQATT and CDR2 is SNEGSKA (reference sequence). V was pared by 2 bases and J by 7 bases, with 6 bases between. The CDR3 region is CSARKHNEQFF. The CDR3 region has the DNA TGCAGTGCTAGAAAGCATAATGAGCAGTTCTTC.

The CDR3 loop reads CAWSTGTGTFLAGELFF. CDR3 DNA: TGTGCCTGGAGTACCGGGACAGGTACTTTTTTGGCCGGGGAGCTGTTTTTT. The rearrangement uses TRBV30 and TRBJ2-2; 8 bases are a match to TRBD1. V lost 2 bases to trimming and J lost 6 bases; unmatched junction nucleotides: 14. Germline V gene data show CDR1 as GTSNPN and CDR2 as SVGIG (reference sequence). The CDR3 runs to 17 residues.

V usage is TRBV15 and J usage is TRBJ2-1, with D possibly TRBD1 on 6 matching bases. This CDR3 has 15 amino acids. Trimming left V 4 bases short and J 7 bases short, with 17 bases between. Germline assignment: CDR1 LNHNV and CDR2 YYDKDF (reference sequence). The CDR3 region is CATSKVSGTPNEQFF. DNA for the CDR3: TGTGCCACCAGCAAAGTATCTGGGACACCTAATGAGCAGTTCTTC. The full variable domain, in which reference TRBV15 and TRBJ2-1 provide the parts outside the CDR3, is DAMVIQNPRYQVTQFGKPVTLSCSQTLNHNVMYWYQQKSSQAPKLLFHYYDKDFNNEADTPDNFQSRRPNTSFCFLDIRSPGLGDTAMYLCATSKVSGTPNEQFFGPGTRLTVL.

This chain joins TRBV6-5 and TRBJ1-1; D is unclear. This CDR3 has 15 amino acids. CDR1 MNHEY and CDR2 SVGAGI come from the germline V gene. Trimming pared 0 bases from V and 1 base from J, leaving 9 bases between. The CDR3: CASSYSASGNTEAFF. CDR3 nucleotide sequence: TGTGCCAGCAGTTACTCGGCAAGTGGGAACACTGAAGCTTTCTTT.

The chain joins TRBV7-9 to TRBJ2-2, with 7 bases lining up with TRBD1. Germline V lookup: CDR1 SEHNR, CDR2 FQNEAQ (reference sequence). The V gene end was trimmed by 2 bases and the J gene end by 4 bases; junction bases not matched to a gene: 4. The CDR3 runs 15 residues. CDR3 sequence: CASSLRGGGTGELFF. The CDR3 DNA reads TGTGCCAGCAGCTTACGAGGGGGCGGCACCGGGGAGCTGTTTTTT.

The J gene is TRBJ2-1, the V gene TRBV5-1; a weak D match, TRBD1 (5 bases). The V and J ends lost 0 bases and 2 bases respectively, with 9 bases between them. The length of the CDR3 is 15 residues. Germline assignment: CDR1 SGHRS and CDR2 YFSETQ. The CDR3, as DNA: TGCGCCAGCAGCTTGGTGGCAGGGCCCTACAATGAGCAGTTCTTC. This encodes CASSLVAGPYNEQFF.

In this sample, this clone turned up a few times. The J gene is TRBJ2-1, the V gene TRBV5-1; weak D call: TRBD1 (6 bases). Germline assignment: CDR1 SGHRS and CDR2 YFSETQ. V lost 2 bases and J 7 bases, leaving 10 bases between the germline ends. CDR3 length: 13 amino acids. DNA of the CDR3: TGCGCCAGCAGCTTCGGACAGACGAATGAGCAGTTCTTC. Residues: CASSFGQTNEQFF.

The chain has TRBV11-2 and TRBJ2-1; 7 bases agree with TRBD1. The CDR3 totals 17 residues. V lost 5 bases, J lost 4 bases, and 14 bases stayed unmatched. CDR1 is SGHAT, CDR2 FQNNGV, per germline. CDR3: CASSRTTGTAVYNEQFF. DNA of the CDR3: TGTGCCAGCAGCCGAACAACCGGGACAGCCGTGTACAATGAGCAGTTCTTC.

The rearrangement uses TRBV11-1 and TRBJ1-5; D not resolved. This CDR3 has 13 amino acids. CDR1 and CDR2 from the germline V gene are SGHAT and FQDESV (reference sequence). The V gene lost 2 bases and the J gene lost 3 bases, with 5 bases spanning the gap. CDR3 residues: CASSLSLNQPQHF. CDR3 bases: TGTGCCAGCAGCTTAAGCCTCAATCAGCCCCAGCATTTT.

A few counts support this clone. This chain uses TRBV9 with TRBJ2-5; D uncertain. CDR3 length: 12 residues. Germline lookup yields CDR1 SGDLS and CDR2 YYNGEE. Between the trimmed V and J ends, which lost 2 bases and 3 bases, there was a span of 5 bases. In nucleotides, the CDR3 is TGTGCCAGCAGCGTTCGAGAAGAGACCCAGTACTTC. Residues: CASSVREETQYF.

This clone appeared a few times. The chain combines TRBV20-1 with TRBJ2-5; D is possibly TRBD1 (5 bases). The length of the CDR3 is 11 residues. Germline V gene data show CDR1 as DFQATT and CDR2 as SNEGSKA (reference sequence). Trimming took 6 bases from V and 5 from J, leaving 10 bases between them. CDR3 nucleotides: TGCAGTGCCTCAGGGTGGGAGACCCAGTACTTC. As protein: CSASGWETQYF.

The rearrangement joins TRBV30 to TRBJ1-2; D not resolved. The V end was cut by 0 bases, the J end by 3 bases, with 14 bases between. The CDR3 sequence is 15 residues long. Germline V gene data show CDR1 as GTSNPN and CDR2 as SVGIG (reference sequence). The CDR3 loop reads CAWSVTGSSDYGYTF. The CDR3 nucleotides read TGTGCCTGGAGTGTAACGGGGTCTAGTGACTATGGCTACACCTTC.

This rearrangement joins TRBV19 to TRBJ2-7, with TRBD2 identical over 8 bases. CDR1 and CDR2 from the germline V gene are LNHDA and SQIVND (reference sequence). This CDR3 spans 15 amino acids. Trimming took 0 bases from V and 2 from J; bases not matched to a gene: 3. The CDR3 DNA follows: TGTGCCAGTAGTATAGATTTCGGGGGGGCCTACGAGCAGTACTTC. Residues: CASSIDFGGAYEQYF. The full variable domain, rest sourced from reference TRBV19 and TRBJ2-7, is DGGITQSPKYLFRKEGQNVTLSCEQNLNHDAMYWYRQDPGQGLRLIYYSQIVNDFQKGDIAEGYSVSREKKESFPLTVTSAQKNPTAFYLCASSIDFGGAYEQYFGPGTRLTVT.

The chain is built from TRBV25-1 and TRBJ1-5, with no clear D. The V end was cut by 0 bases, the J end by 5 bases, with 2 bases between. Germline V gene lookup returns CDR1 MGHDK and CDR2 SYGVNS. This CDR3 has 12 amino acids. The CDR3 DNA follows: TGTGCCAGCAGTGAATACGATCAGCCCCAGCATTTT. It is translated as CASSEYDQPQHF.

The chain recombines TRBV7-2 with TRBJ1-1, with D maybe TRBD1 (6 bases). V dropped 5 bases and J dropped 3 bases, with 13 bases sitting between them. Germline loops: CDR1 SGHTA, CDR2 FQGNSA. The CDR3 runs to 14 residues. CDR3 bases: TGTGCCAGCAGCCCAAAGGACAGCTACACTGAAGCTTTCTTT. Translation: CASSPKDSYTEAFF.

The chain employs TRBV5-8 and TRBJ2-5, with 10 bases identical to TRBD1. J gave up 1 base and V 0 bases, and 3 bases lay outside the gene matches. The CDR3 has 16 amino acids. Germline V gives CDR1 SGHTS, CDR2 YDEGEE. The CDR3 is CASSLGTGGVQETQYF. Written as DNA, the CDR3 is TGTGCCAGCAGCTTGGGGACAGGGGGTGTCCAAGAGACCCAGTACTTC.

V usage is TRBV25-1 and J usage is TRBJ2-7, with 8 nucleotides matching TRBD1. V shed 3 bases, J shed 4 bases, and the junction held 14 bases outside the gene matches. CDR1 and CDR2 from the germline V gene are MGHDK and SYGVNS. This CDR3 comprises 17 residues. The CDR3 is CASSDPPPGTGGYEQYF. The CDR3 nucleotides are TGTGCCAGCAGTGACCCTCCCCCCGGGACAGGAGGGTACGAGCAGTACTTC.

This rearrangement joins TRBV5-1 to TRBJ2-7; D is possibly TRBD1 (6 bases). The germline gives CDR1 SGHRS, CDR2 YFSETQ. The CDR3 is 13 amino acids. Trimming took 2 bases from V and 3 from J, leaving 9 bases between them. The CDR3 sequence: CASSFDRSYEQYF. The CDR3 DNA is TGCGCCAGCAGCTTTGACAGGAGCTACGAGCAGTACTTC.

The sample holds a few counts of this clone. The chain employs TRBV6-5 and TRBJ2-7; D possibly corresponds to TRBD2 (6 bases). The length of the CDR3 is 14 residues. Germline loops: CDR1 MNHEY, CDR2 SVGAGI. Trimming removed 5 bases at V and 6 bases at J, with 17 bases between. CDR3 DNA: TGTGCCAGCAGTACCCCCGGGACTGCTCCCGAGCAGTACTTC. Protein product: CASSTPGTAPEQYF.

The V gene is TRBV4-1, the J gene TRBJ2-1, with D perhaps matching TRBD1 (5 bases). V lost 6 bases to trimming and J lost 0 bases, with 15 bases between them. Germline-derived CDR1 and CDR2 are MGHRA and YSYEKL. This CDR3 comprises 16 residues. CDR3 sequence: CASRQDTWLSYNEQFF. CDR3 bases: TGCGCCAGCAGACAGGACACCTGGCTCTCCTACAATGAGCAGTTCTTC.